Following are 31 T cell receptor beta chains from one sample sequenced in a study of early T cells in non-severe SARS-CoV-2 infection. TCRdb re-analysed the 5' RACE reads in MiXCR, keeping a single row per CDR3 protein. The table records tens of thousands of distinct CDR3 sequences, approximately 11% of them present only once. The sequenced material came from whole blood. The source of these receptors is an adult who was a healthcare worker with PCR-confirmed SARS-CoV-2 infection or an uninfected control (not recorded which).

The chain joins TRBV7-2 to TRBJ2-7; 8 bases match TRBD1. The CDR3 loop spans 16 amino acids. Per germline, CDR1 SGHTA and CDR2 FQGNSA. V trimming: 4 bases; J trimming: 0 bases; junction bases outside the gene matches: 8. In nucleotides, the CDR3 is TGTGCCAGCAGCTCAAGCAGGGGGCTGATCTCCTACGAGCAGTACTTC. It translates to CASSSSRGLISYEQYF. The full variable domain, rest sourced from reference TRBV7-2 and TRBJ2-7, is GAGVSQSPSNKVTEKGKDVELRCDPISGHTALYWYRQSLGQGLEFLIYFQGNSAPDKSGLPSDRFSAERTGGSVSTLTIQRTQQEDSAVYLCASSSSRGLISYEQYFGPGTRLTVT.

The chain recombines TRBV30 with TRBJ2-1, with TRBD2 matching over 9 bases. The CDR3 sequence is 14 residues long. The V gene end was trimmed by 4 bases and the J gene end by 4 bases; junction bases not matched to a gene: 5. Germline V gene lookup returns CDR1 GTSNPN and CDR2 SVGIG (reference sequence). CDR3 amino acids: CAWTRTSVYNEQFF. The CDR3 bases are TGTGCCTGGACCCGGACTAGCGTATACAATGAGCAGTTCTTC.

Worth noting for this clonotype: Germline is not matched at one junction end, which may reflect a read error. The chain uses TRBV25-1 and TRBJ1-2; TRBD1 might be the D (5 bases). The germline gives CDR1 MGHDK, CDR2 SYGVNS. CDR3 size: 13 residues. The CDR3 region is CASSRASKYGYTF. Written as DNA, the CDR3 is TGTGCCAGCAGCAGGGCCTCTAAGTATGGCTACACCTTC.

The sample holds a few counts of this clonotype. The V and J genes are TRBV5-6 and TRBJ2-7; D is possibly TRBD2 (6 bases). From germline, CDR1 is SGHDT and CDR2 YYEEEE. Trimming removed 2 bases at V and 6 bases at J, with 12 bases between. This CDR3 is built from 13 residues. CDR3 region: CASSFGLWGEQYF. Here the CDR3 DNA reads TGTGCCAGCAGCTTCGGACTATGGGGCGAGCAGTACTTC.

This clonotype was seen a few times. The chain couples TRBV13 to TRBJ1-5; 9 bases fit TRBD1. Germline loops: CDR1 PRHDT, CDR2 FYEKMQ (reference sequence). V was pared by 4 bases and J by 7 bases, with 5 bases of the junction left unmatched. The CDR3 length is 14 residues. The chain's CDR3 is CASSSGQGRQPQHF. CDR3 nucleotide sequence: TGTGCCAGCAGCTCGGGACAGGGAAGGCAGCCCCAGCATTTT. Looking up the rest from reference TRBV13 and TRBJ1-5 gives the full variable domain: AAGVIQSPRHLIKEKRETATLKCYPIPRHDTVYWYQQGPGQDPQFLISFYEKMQSDKGSIPDRFSAQQFSDYHSELNMSSLELGDSALYFCASSSGQGRQPQHFGDGTRLSIL.

This clonotype appeared many times. The genes are TRBV3-1 and TRBJ2-7, with no clear D. CDR1 LGHDT and CDR2 YNNKEL come from the germline V gene (reference sequence). The CDR3 has 15 amino acids. Trimming stripped 1 base from V and 3 bases from J, with 13 bases between. CDR3 coding DNA: TGTGCCAGCAGCCAAGCACAAGGGCAGAGCTACGAGCAGTACTTC. It is translated as CASSQAQGQSYEQYF.

This clonotype has just a few counts. The chain carries TRBV7-2 and TRBJ2-7; the match to TRBD1 covers 7 bases. V shed 2 bases and J 4 bases; nucleotides not matched to a gene: 5. The germline V gene encodes CDR1 SGHTA and CDR2 FQGNSA. This CDR3 region has 14 residues. The CDR3 DNA is TGTGCCAGCAGCTTACAGACAGGGTTGTACGAGCAGTACTTC. Protein sequence: CASSLQTGLYEQYF.

In its sample, this clonotype was seen many times. J is TRBJ2-7 and V is TRBV5-1; 12 nucleotides align to TRBD1. This CDR3 is 15 amino acids long. V lost 0 bases and J lost 6; bases outside the gene matches: 4. Germline V gene data show CDR1 as SGHRS and CDR2 as YFSETQ. The CDR3 nucleotides read TGCGCCAGCAGCTTGGAGGGACAGGGGGCGAGCGAGCAGTACTTC. Protein product: CASSLEGQGASEQYF.

This clonotype was observed at least ten times. J is TRBJ2-7 and V is TRBV6-1; possibly TRBD2 for D (5 bases). CDR3 size: 13 residues. The V gene lost 8 bases and the J gene lost 0 bases, with 11 bases spanning the gap. CDR1 MNHNS and CDR2 SASEGT come from the germline V gene. CDR3 bases: TGTGCCAGCGCGAGGGATAGCTCCTACGAGCAGTACTTC. Translation gives CASARDSSYEQYF.

The sample holds many counts of this clonotype. J is TRBJ2-3 and V is TRBV12-3 or TRBV12-4; 9 bases line up with TRBD1. The CDR3 length is 15 residues. Trimming took 5 bases from V and 1 from J; bases not matched to a gene: 4. The CDR3 is CASSQRQGGTDTQYF. The CDR3 DNA reads as TGTGCCAGCAGTCAACGACAGGGGGGCACAGATACGCAGTATTTT.

J is TRBJ2-6 and V is TRBV2; D call uncertain. The germline V and J ends were trimmed by 9 bases and 1 base, with 7 bases remaining between them. Germline V gene sequence: CDR1 SNHLY, CDR2 FYNNEI. The CDR3 consists of 13 residues. CDR3 coding DNA: TGTGCCAGTTCCTCTTCTGGGGCCAACGTCCTGACTTTC. Its protein is CASSSSGANVLTF.

This clonotype was counted at least ten times. This sequence joins TRBV25-1 and TRBJ2-7, with D tentatively TRBD2 (5 bases). The CDR3 has 12 amino acids. Trimming removed 2 bases at V and 5 bases at J, with 7 bases between. Germline V gene data show CDR1 as MGHDK and CDR2 as SYGVNS. CDR3 nucleotide sequence: TGTGCCAGCAGTGAAGCGGGCCACGAGCAGTACTTC. This encodes CASSEAGHEQYF.

This clonotype has ten or more counts. The chain joins TRBV28 to TRBJ2-1; 7 bases are a match to TRBD2. Germline assignment: CDR1 MDHEN and CDR2 SYDVKM. CDR3 length: 14 amino acids. Trimming cost V 7 bases and J 0 bases; bases outside gene matches: 3. The CDR3 region has the DNA TGTGCCAGCAATGTAGCGGGCTCCTACAATGAGCAGTTCTTC. Amino acids: CASNVAGSYNEQFF.

The chain couples TRBV6-1 to TRBJ2-7, with 8 bases lining up with TRBD2. J gave up 6 bases and V 11 bases, and 6 bases lay outside the gene matches. CDR3 length equals 11 residues. Germline CDR1 is MNHNS and CDR2 is SASEGT. The CDR3: CACSREVEQYF. CDR3 DNA sequence: TGTGCCTGCTCGCGGGAGGTCGAGCAGTACTTC.

V usage is TRBV7-2 and J usage is TRBJ2-3; D might be TRBD2 (6 bases). V was trimmed by 1 base and J by 6 bases, leaving 8 bases between them. Germline CDR1 is SGHTA and CDR2 is FQGNSA. This CDR3 contains 13 residues. The CDR3 bases are TGTGCCAGCAGCTTAGAGCGGGCCGATACGCAGTATTTT. It is translated as CASSLERADTQYF.

The rearrangement uses TRBV2 and TRBJ2-1, with D unresolved. V was cut by 8 bases and J by 9 bases, with 8 bases left in between. Per the germline V gene, CDR1 is SNHLY and CDR2 is FYNNEI. This CDR3 is built from 10 residues. CDR3 residues: CASSESEQFF. Here the CDR3 DNA reads TGTGCCAGCTCCGAGAGTGAGCAGTTCTTC.

The chain links TRBV5-6 to TRBJ1-3; D unresolved. Trimming removed 1 base at V and 8 bases at J, with 10 bases between. The CDR3 loop spans 13 amino acids. The germline gives CDR1 SGHDT, CDR2 YYEEEE. The CDR3 nucleotides read TGTGCCAGCAGCTTGCCGCCCGCGGACACCATATATTTT. It encodes CASSLPPADTIYF.

The chain combines TRBV11-3 with TRBJ2-1; D unclear. Germline CDR1 SGHNT, CDR2 YENEEA. The CDR3 has 13 amino acids. The V gene lost 1 base and the J gene lost 6 bases, with 7 bases spanning the gap. The CDR3 region is CASSLGFPNEQFF. The CDR3 DNA sequence: TGTGCCAGCAGCTTAGGGTTCCCCAATGAGCAGTTCTTC.

This clonotype was detected ten times or more. The chain couples TRBV10-3 to TRBJ2-7, with TRBD1 identical over 7 bases. Germline loops: CDR1 ENHRY, CDR2 SYGVKD. The CDR3 runs 14 residues. V shed 7 bases and J 4 bases; nucleotides not matched to a gene: 10. CDR3 loop: CAIKGADPRYEQYF. The CDR3, as DNA: TGTGCCATCAAGGGGGCCGACCCCAGATACGAGCAGTACTTC.

This clonotype was seen a handful of times. The rearrangement uses TRBV11-2 and TRBJ2-3; D may be TRBD2 (5 bases). V was pared by 5 bases and J by 3 bases, with 15 bases between. CDR1 and CDR2 from the germline V gene are SGHAT and FQNNGV. There are 15 residues in the CDR3. The CDR3 DNA reads TGTGCCAGCAGCAGCCTACCCCGGGGAACAGATACGCAGTATTTT. Translating gives CASSSLPRGTDTQYF.

This clonotype was seen a few times. The chain links TRBV14 to TRBJ2-4, with no clear D. This CDR3 region has 13 residues. Trimming took 4 bases from V and 0 from J, leaving 4 bases between them. Germline V lookup: CDR1 SGHDN, CDR2 FVKESK. The CDR3 spells CASSRGAKNIQYF. The CDR3 nucleotides are TGTGCCAGCAGCCGGGGAGCCAAAAACATTCAGTACTTC.

This clonotype was observed a few times. The chain carries TRBV2 and TRBJ2-7; maybe TRBD2 (5 bases). CDR3 length: 13 amino acids. V was pared by 2 bases and J by 7 bases, with 12 bases between. Germline assignment: CDR1 SNHLY and CDR2 FYNNEI. The chain's CDR3 is CASSETRGVEQYF. The CDR3 DNA reads TGTGCCAGCAGTGAAACTCGGGGTGTTGAGCAGTACTTC.

At least ten counts were recorded for this clonotype. The rearrangement joins TRBV28 to TRBJ2-7, with a tentative D call TRBD1 (6 bases). V was cut by 6 bases and J by 4 bases, with 16 bases left in between. Looked up from germline, CDR1 is MDHEN and CDR2 is SYDVKM. The CDR3 loop spans 14 amino acids. The chain's CDR3 is CASSTPTGNYEQYF. In DNA, the CDR3 is TGTGCCAGCAGCACACCTACAGGGAATTACGAGCAGTACTTC.

This clonotype was seen more than once but under ten times. The gene calls are TRBV29-1 and TRBJ2-5, with 10 bases lining up with TRBD1. The germline gives CDR1 SQVTM, CDR2 ANQGSEA. This CDR3 has 14 amino acids. Trimming at V came to 4 bases and at J to 5 bases, leaving 7 bases not matched to a gene. This chain's CDR3 is CSVASTGGLETQYF. The CDR3 coding sequence is TGCAGCGTTGCCTCGACAGGGGGCTTGGAGACCCAGTACTTC.

The chain carries TRBV19 and TRBJ1-5; tentatively, D is TRBD1 (6 bases). The V gene lost 3 bases and the J gene lost 1 base, with 13 bases spanning the gap. Germline V gene sequence: CDR1 LNHDA, CDR2 SQIVND (reference sequence). The CDR3 covers 16 residues. The CDR3 bases are TGTGCCAGTAGTATCCAGCGGACAGTAAGCAATCAGCCCCAGCATTTT. It specifies CASSIQRTVSNQPQHF.

V gene TRBV4-3 combines with J gene TRBJ2-7; D remains unclear. The germline V gene encodes CDR1 LGHNA and CDR2 YSLEER. The germline V and J ends were trimmed by 0 bases and 3 bases, with 12 bases remaining between them. The CDR3 is 15 residues long. The CDR3 coding sequence is TGCGCCAGCAGCCAAGATAGGAACAGTCGCTACGAGCAGTACTTC. It specifies CASSQDRNSRYEQYF.

This chain uses TRBV5-4 with TRBJ2-2; D ambiguous. Germline V gives CDR1 SGHNT, CDR2 YYREEE (reference sequence). The CDR3 loop spans 11 amino acids. Trimming stripped 8 bases from V and 8 bases from J, with 10 bases between. As DNA, the CDR3 is TGTGCCAGTCAGTTTGCGGGGGAGCTGTTTTTT. Its protein is CASQFAGELFF. Supplemented by reference TRBV5-4 and TRBJ2-2, the full variable domain reads ETGVTQSPTHLIKTRGQQVTLRCSSQSGHNTVSWYQQALGQGPQFIFQYYREEENGRGNFPPRFSGLQFPNYSSELNVNALELDDSALYLCASQFAGELFFGEGSRLTVL.

This clonotype was seen a handful of times. This chain uses TRBV7-2 with TRBJ1-4; possibly TRBD1 for D (5 bases). This CDR3 has 16 amino acids. V was clipped by 3 bases and J by 4 bases, with 15 bases between them. Germline V CDR1 and CDR2: SGHTA, FQGNSA. CDR3 DNA: TGTGCCAGCAGCTTGGGGGTTCGGACGTTTAATGAAAAACTGTTTTTT. Translated: CASSLGVRTFNEKLFF. Full variable domain (rest looked up from reference TRBV7-2 and TRBJ1-4): GAGVSQSPSNKVTEKGKDVELRCDPISGHTALYWYRQSLGQGLEFLIYFQGNSAPDKSGLPSDRFSAERTGGSVSTLTIQRTQQEDSAVYLCASSLGVRTFNEKLFFGSGTQLSVL.

This clonotype occurred many times. The CDR3 loop is CASSLGAARGSRNSPLHF. Here the CDR3 DNA reads TGTGCCAGCAGCTTAGGGGCTGCGAGGGGCAGCAGAAATTCACCCCTCCACTTT. The chain links TRBV7-6 to TRBJ1-6; D is possibly TRBD1 (5 bases). V lost 1 base to trimming and J lost 7 bases, with 20 bases between them. CDR3 length: 18 residues. In germline, CDR1 is SGHVS, CDR2 FNYEAQ.

The table lists this clonotype with a few counts. The chain joins TRBV5-1 to TRBJ2-3; 9 nucleotides agree with TRBD2. V was clipped by 2 bases and J by 4 bases; unmatched bases: 5. Germline V lookup: CDR1 SGHRS, CDR2 YFSETQ. This CDR3 spans 15 amino acids. CDR3 bases: TGCGCCAGCAGCTTCGGTAGCGGGAGCCCAGATACGCAGTATTTT. This encodes CASSFGSGSPDTQYF.

This clonotype came up a few times. The genes are TRBV10-3 and TRBJ2-4; the D gene is possibly TRBD2 (5 bases). V was clipped by 10 bases and J by 5 bases, with 12 bases between them. The CDR3 totals 12 residues. The V gene's germline CDR1 is ENHRY and CDR2 SYGVKD. CDR3 DNA: TGTGCCAGCGGGTCCTCACAAAACATTCAGTACTTC. Translation gives CASGSSQNIQYF.